This T cell receptor beta chain is drawn from a study of T cells in narcolepsy. Looking at the study overall: Patients with NT1 or NT2 and healthy control donors were enrolled. The study, taken as a whole, reports: Comparing one patient's CSF and blood CD4+ clonotypes highlighted HCRT- and TRIB2-specific autoreactive clonotypes. Reportedly, autoreactive clonotypes were serially detected in patients' blood but not controls'. Autoreactive clone sequences were missing from some blood memory CD4+ repertoires.

TCRdb keeps only in-frame clones here, not all; method: immunoSEQ multiplex PCR. Of 30,000 or so clones in the sample, 65% to 85% are singletons; the top ten hold 3% to 4%. With regard to this clone: Its matching antigen is unknown.

This CDR3 is built from 14 residues. The germline V gene has CDR1 SGDLS and CDR2 YYNGEE. V was pared by 0 bases and J by 0 bases, with 6 bases between. The chain couples TRBV9 to TRBJ1-1; D not certain. The sequence was obtained from a human donor in good health. The sequenced sample was memory (CD45RA-) CD4+ T cells from blood. Written as DNA, the CDR3 is TGTGCCAGCAGCGTAGGGGCGGTGAACACTGAAGCTTTCTTT. Amino acid sequence: CASSVGAVNTEAFF.